This T cell receptor (beta chain) was observed in a study of T cell responses to AZD1222 COVID-19 vaccine. Study-wide results and limits: There were vaccine-associated CD4 TCRs across spike, dominant at 160-218 and 743-854. It was only after the peak T cell response that any repertoires were sampled.

Remarks on this clone: Antigen: not known.

Second-dose schedules of about 4 or about 12 weeks were combined. V gave up 4 bases and J gave up 6 bases; unmatched junction bases: 5. In germline, CDR1 is SGHDN, CDR2 FVKESK. The CDR3 is 15 amino acids. The protocol was immunoSEQ multiplex PCR, while the TCRdb copy is restricted to in-frame clones and leaves out a portion. The repertoire holds more than 75,000 clones, with approximately 90% as singletons. The sequence came from an adult who received the AZD1222 COVID-19 vaccine. This chain connects TRBV14 to TRBJ1-6; 8 bases agree with TRBD1. The material was peripheral blood, obtained 28 days after the second AZD1222 dose. CDR3 DNA: TGTGCCAGCAGCCTTGGACAGGGCGGTAATTCACCCCTCCACTTT. It is translated as CASSLGQGGNSPLHF. Full variable domain (missing parts from reference TRBV14 and TRBJ1-6): EAGVTQFPSHSVIEKGQTVTLRCDPISGHDNLYWYRRVMGKEIKFLLHFVKESKQDESGMPNNRFLAERTGGTYSTLKVQPAELEDSGVYFCASSLGQGGNSPLHFGNGTRLTVT.